The 32 T cell receptor beta chains below were found in one sample sequenced in a study of human T cells and chemical hapten exposure. Time point in this sample: pre-sensitization, week 0. Treatment given: therapeutic diphenylcyclopropenone sensitization with weekly scalp DPC. TCRdb ran MiXCR on the RACE reads and lists one entry per CDR3 protein. The table lists around 300,000 distinct CDR3 sequences, roughly 8% of them singletons. The specimen was whole blood, collected in connection with sensitization to the hapten diphenylcyclopropenone (DPC). These receptors originate from a young man with alopecia areata. Some clones in this sample may be carry-over from other donors' samples.

This clonotype has a count of ten or more. The chain has TRBV12-3 or TRBV12-4 and TRBJ2-1; the D is unclear. Trimming took 6 bases from V and 0 from J, leaving 12 bases between them. This CDR3 region has 15 residues. The CDR3 bases are TGTGCCAGCAGCCCCCCCACGGACTCCTACAATGAGCAGTTCTTC. It translates to CASSPPTDSYNEQFF.

This clonotype was seen repeatedly, ten times or more. The chain couples TRBV12-3 or TRBV12-4 to TRBJ1-5, with D possibly TRBD1 on 6 matching bases. Deletions cut 7 bases from V and 6 bases from J, with 16 bases between. This CDR3 is 14 amino acids long. DNA for the CDR3: TGTGCCAGCACCCAACAGGGTACTTCTCAGCCCCAGCATTTT. Its protein is CASTQQGTSQPQHF.

The chain combines TRBV6-2 or TRBV6-3 with TRBJ1-2; 7 nucleotides agree with TRBD1. Germline CDR1 is MNHEY and CDR2 is SVGEGT. The CDR3 is 17 amino acids. Unmatched junction bases numbered 9, after V lost 2 bases and J lost 0 bases. The CDR3 nucleotides are TGTGCCAGCAGTTACGAAACCGGACAGGCAGCTAACTATGGCTACACCTTC. Translating it yields CASSYETGQAANYGYTF.

V usage is TRBV14 and J usage is TRBJ2-7; perhaps TRBD2 as D (6 bases). The CDR3 runs to 12 residues. V was trimmed by 6 bases and J by 4 bases, leaving 10 bases between them. Germline V gene data show CDR1 as SGHDN and CDR2 as FVKESK. CDR3 nucleotides: TGTGCCAGCAGTGGGACTGCGTACGAGCAGTACTTC. This encodes CASSGTAYEQYF. Full variable domain (rest looked up from reference TRBV14 and TRBJ2-7): EAGVTQFPSHSVIEKGQTVTLRCDPISGHDNLYWYRRVMGKEIKFLLHFVKESKQDESGMPNNRFLAERTGGTYSTLKVQPAELEDSGVYFCASSGTAYEQYFGPGTRLTVT.

The sample holds a few counts of this clonotype. The chain joins TRBV5-1 to TRBJ1-4; no clear D gene. Deletions cut 0 bases from V and 7 bases from J, with 13 bases between. The V gene's germline CDR1 is SGHRS and CDR2 YFSETQ. The CDR3 covers 15 residues. The CDR3 loop is CASSLGAAALEKLFF. CDR3 DNA: TGCGCCAGCAGCTTGGGGGCAGCGGCCCTTGAAAAACTGTTTTTT.

A few counts support this clonotype. This chain joins TRBV6-1 and TRBJ2-7, with D perhaps matching TRBD2 (5 bases). The CDR3 spans 13 residues. Germline loops: CDR1 MNHNS, CDR2 SASEGT. Trimming removed 6 bases at V and 3 bases at J, with 12 bases between. CDR3 protein: CASRPTGNYEQYV. In DNA form, the CDR3 reads TGTGCCAGCAGACCGACGGGGAACTACGAGCAGTACGTC.

The rearrangement joins TRBV11-2 to TRBJ2-2, with TRBD2 matching over 9 bases. V dropped 4 bases and J dropped 7; count of bases not matched to a gene: 4. From germline, CDR1 is SGHAT and CDR2 FQNNGV. This CDR3 region has 14 residues. Here the CDR3 reads CASSSGLAGGELFF. The CDR3 bases are TGTGCCAGCAGCTCGGGACTAGCAGGCGGGGAGCTGTTTTTT. Variable domain in full (rest from reference TRBV11-2 and TRBJ2-2): EAGVAQSPRYKIIEKRQSVAFWCNPISGHATLYWYQQILGQGPKLLIQFQNNGVVDDSQLPKDRFSAERLKGVDSTLKIQPAKLEDSAVYLCASSSGLAGGELFFGEGSRLTVL.

This clonotype has more than one count but fewer than ten. The chain uses TRBV20-1 and TRBJ2-3; D might be TRBD1 (6 bases). The CDR3 is 15 residues long. The ends were cut back, 0 bases at V and 1 base at J, with 11 bases in the middle. Germline assignment: CDR1 DFQATT and CDR2 SNEGSKA (reference sequence). The DNA for the CDR3 is TGCAGTGCTAGAGAGGGGACAAGCCGCACAGATACGCAGTATTTT. It codes for CSAREGTSRTDTQYF.

This clonotype was detected a few times. The chain uses TRBV5-1 and TRBJ2-3, with D possibly called TRBD1 or TRBD2 (5 bases each). Germline CDR1 is SGHRS and CDR2 is YFSETQ. The CDR3 totals 15 residues. The V gene lost 0 bases and the J gene lost 2 bases, with 10 bases spanning the gap. CDR3 protein: CASSLVGDPTDTQYF. CDR3 coding DNA: TGCGCCAGCAGCTTGGTTGGGGACCCCACAGATACGCAGTATTTT.

This clonotype was counted only a few times. The chain is built from TRBV4-3 and TRBJ1-5; D is unclear. The CDR3 has 17 amino acids. Trimming stripped 0 bases from V and 2 bases from J, with 14 bases between. Germline assignment: CDR1 LGHNA and CDR2 YSLEER. The CDR3 loop reads CASSQDRLPDRNQPQHF. DNA for the CDR3: TGCGCCAGCAGCCAAGACCGACTCCCCGATCGCAATCAGCCCCAGCATTTT.

The chain uses TRBV2 and TRBJ2-1; 9 nucleotides align to TRBD2. This CDR3 is 17 amino acids long. V lost 2 bases to trimming and J lost 8 bases; unmatched junction nucleotides: 13. Per germline, CDR1 SNHLY and CDR2 FYNNEI. The DNA for the CDR3 is TGTGCCAGCAGTGAAAAGGCGTGGCTAGCGGGGAAGGATGAGCAGTTCTTC. Protein: CASSEKAWLAGKDEQFF.

J is TRBJ2-6 and V is TRBV7-3; D unresolved. Germline V CDR1 and CDR2: SGHTA, FQGTGA. CDR3 length: 15 amino acids. V was shortened by 5 bases and J by 0 bases, with 8 bases between the two germline ends. The CDR3 is CASSVTDSGANVLTF. The CDR3 DNA reads as TGTGCCAGCAGCGTTACTGACTCTGGGGCCAACGTCCTGACTTTC.

The chain carries TRBV25-1 and TRBJ2-7; possibly TRBD1 or TRBD2 for D (6 bases each). Germline-derived CDR1 and CDR2 are MGHDK and SYGVNS. Trimming took 5 bases from V and 6 from J, leaving 11 bases between them. The CDR3 loop spans 12 amino acids. The CDR3 sequence is CASSKQGLEQYF. The CDR3 nucleotides read TGTGCCAGCAGTAAACAGGGACTCGAGCAGTACTTC.

The gene calls are TRBV10-3 and TRBJ2-7; D remains ambiguous. Germline V gene lookup returns CDR1 ENHRY and CDR2 SYGVKD. CDR3 length equals 10 residues. V lost 8 bases and J lost 3, with 5 bases in between. The CDR3 reads CAIGDYEQYF. In DNA form, the CDR3 reads TGTGCCATCGGCGACTACGAGCAGTACTTC.

This sequence joins TRBV14 and TRBJ2-1; D possibly matches TRBD1 or TRBD2 (6 bases each). This CDR3 region has 16 residues. The germline CDR1 and CDR2 sequences are SGHDN and FVKESK. Trimming removed 5 bases at V and 0 bases at J, with 14 bases between. The CDR3 DNA reads as TGTGCCAGCAGCTTGGGGGGCAGGAGCTCCTACAATGAGCAGTTCTTC. This translates into CASSLGGRSSYNEQFF.

This clonotype was observed a handful of times. The chain employs TRBV7-2 and TRBJ2-3; TRBD2 matches at 10 bases. Germline V gene lookup returns CDR1 SGHTA and CDR2 FQGNSA. The V and J ends lost 1 base and 0 bases, in that order; junction bases with no gene match: 7. The CDR3 covers 18 residues. CDR3 protein: CASSLGMLAGDSTDTQYF. Written as DNA, the CDR3 is TGTGCCAGCAGCTTAGGGATGCTAGCGGGGGATAGCACAGATACGCAGTATTTT.

The J gene is TRBJ2-7, the V gene TRBV3-1; TRBD1 matches 7 bases. Trimming cost V 5 bases and J 3 bases; bases outside gene matches: 10. In germline, CDR1 is LGHDT, CDR2 YNNKEL (reference sequence). CDR3 size: 15 residues. The chain's CDR3 is CASSTGQSYIYEQYF. The DNA for the CDR3 is TGTGCCAGCAGCACGGGACAGAGCTATATCTACGAGCAGTACTTC.

V and J are TRBV9 and TRBJ2-6; D tentatively fits TRBD1 or TRBD2 (5 bases each). The V gene's germline CDR1 is SGDLS and CDR2 YYNGEE. CDR3 length: 15 residues. The V gene lost 0 bases and the J gene lost 4 bases, with 8 bases spanning the gap. CDR3: CASSVGGAGANVLTF. CDR3 bases: TGTGCCAGCAGCGTAGGAGGGGCAGGGGCCAACGTCCTGACTTTC. The variable domain in full, completed from reference TRBV9 and TRBJ2-6, reads DSGVTQTPKHLITATGQRVTLRCSPRSGDLSVYWYQQSLDQGLQFLIQYYNGEERAKGNILERFSAQQFPDLHSELNLSSLELGDSALYFCASSVGGAGANVLTFGAGSRLTVL.

V is TRBV6-5 and J is TRBJ2-6; 7 bases line up with TRBD1. The CDR3 consists of 19 residues. CDR1 is MNHEY and CDR2 is SVGAGI in the germline V gene. J was trimmed by 2 bases and V by 0 bases; bases with no gene match: 10. The CDR3 reads CASSYSGRGIYPGANVLTF. The DNA for the CDR3 is TGTGCCAGCAGTTACTCGGGCAGGGGGATATATCCTGGGGCCAACGTCCTGACTTTC.

This clonotype was found a few times. This chain links TRBV11-2 with TRBJ1-3; no firm D call. V was pared by 1 base and J by 2 bases, with 9 bases between. CDR1 is SGHAT and CDR2 is FQNNGV in the germline V gene. The CDR3 runs 15 residues. The CDR3 loop reads CASSLGTAPGNTIYF. DNA of the CDR3: TGTGCCAGCAGCTTAGGAACGGCGCCTGGAAACACCATATATTTT.

This clonotype was picked up one time. The rearrangement links TRBV6-2 or TRBV6-3 to TRBJ1-5; the D is unclear. The CDR3 loop spans 15 amino acids. The V end was cut by 0 bases, the J end by 5 bases, with 11 bases between. Looked up from germline, CDR1 is MNHEY and CDR2 is SVGEGT. CDR3 in amino acids: CASSYSRQGHQPQHF. The DNA for the CDR3 is TGTGCCAGCAGTTACTCGAGGCAAGGACATCAGCCCCAGCATTTT.

The table lists this clonotype with many counts. The chain carries TRBV28 and TRBJ1-2; D might be TRBD1 (5 bases). Looked up from germline, CDR1 is MDHEN and CDR2 is SYDVKM. The V end was cut by 6 bases, the J end by 4 bases, with 12 bases between. The CDR3 extends over 13 amino acids. Here the CDR3 reads CASSRDVIYGYTF. Here the CDR3 DNA reads TGTGCCAGCAGCCGGGACGTTATCTATGGCTACACCTTC.

The V call is TRBV4-2, the J call TRBJ2-5; 8 nucleotides agree with TRBD1. The CDR3 sequence is 16 residues long. Germline V gene sequence: CDR1 LGHNA, CDR2 YNFKEQ. CDR3 residues: CVTSPGWQGAEETQYF. The CDR3, as DNA: TGTGTCACCTCCCCCGGATGGCAGGGGGCAGAAGAGACCCAGTACTTC.

This clonotype has ten or more counts. This chain links TRBV9 with TRBJ1-3, with a possible D match to TRBD1 (6 bases). The CDR3 contains 15 residues. Germline V lookup: CDR1 SGDLS, CDR2 YYNGEE. V gave up 0 bases and J gave up 8 bases, with 15 bases separating them. The CDR3 DNA reads TGTGCCAGCAGCGTAGGTCAGGGGAGTACTCACACCATATATTTT. Translated: CASSVGQGSTHTIYF.

This clonotype was counted at least ten times. This chain links TRBV28 with TRBJ2-4, with D possibly matching TRBD1 (7 bases). The CDR3 sequence is 15 residues long. V was clipped by 4 bases and J by 8 bases, with 18 bases between them. CDR1 and CDR2 from the germline V gene are MDHEN and SYDVKM. CDR3 coding DNA: TGTGCCAGCAGTTCATATTACAGGGGCGGGGACATTCAGTACTTC. This encodes CASSSYYRGGDIQYF.

In this sample, this clonotype turned up a few times. The V call is TRBV10-1, the J call TRBJ2-7; D ambiguous. The V end was cut by 5 bases, the J end by 5 bases, with 13 bases between. This CDR3 spans 13 amino acids. The V gene's germline CDR1 is WNHNN and CDR2 SYGVQD (reference sequence). In nucleotides, the CDR3 is TGCGCCAGCAGTTCGGACCTCTACGACGAGCAGTACTTC. It encodes CASSSDLYDEQYF.

This clonotype was recorded at least ten times. The genes are TRBV5-1 and TRBJ2-3; D gene uncertain. This CDR3 region has 16 residues. V was pared by 0 bases and J by 4 bases, with 15 bases between. Germline values: CDR1 SGHRS, CDR2 YFSETQ. The CDR3 is CASSLGSGPRADTQYF. CDR3 DNA sequence: TGCGCCAGCAGCTTGGGTTCGGGTCCTCGCGCAGATACGCAGTATTTT.

This clonotype has just a few counts. The gene calls are TRBV12-3 or TRBV12-4 and TRBJ1-1, with D possibly being TRBD1 (6 bases). The CDR3 spans 16 residues. The V and J ends lost 2 bases and 1 base respectively, with 14 bases between them. The CDR3 protein is CASSLKTGGGNTEAFF. The DNA of the CDR3 is TGTGCCAGCAGTTTAAAGACAGGTGGAGGGAACACTGAAGCTTTCTTT.

The genes are TRBV7-2 and TRBJ1-2; D is ambiguous. The germline gives CDR1 SGHTA, CDR2 FQGNSA. Trimming stripped 2 bases from V and 7 bases from J, with 5 bases between. The CDR3 spans 11 residues. The CDR3 loop is CASSLISGYTF. The CDR3 nucleotides are TGTGCCAGCAGCTTAATAAGTGGCTACACCTTC.

This chain uses TRBV7-6 with TRBJ1-3; D is uncertain. Trimming stripped 2 bases from V and 7 bases from J, with 9 bases between. This CDR3 is built from 13 residues. Germline CDR1 is SGHVS and CDR2 is FNYEAQ. The CDR3 sequence is CASSLFEGNTIYF. In nucleotides, the CDR3 is TGTGCCAGCAGCTTATTCGAGGGTAACACCATATATTTT.

Only a few counts were recorded for this clonotype. This chain connects TRBV7-9 to TRBJ2-1; 10 nucleotides align to TRBD1. J gave up 0 bases and V 5 bases, and 13 bases lay outside the gene matches. This CDR3 has 19 residues. Per the germline V gene, CDR1 is SEHNR and CDR2 is FQNEAQ (reference sequence). The CDR3 spells CASSTRQGAGISSYNEQFF. The DNA of the CDR3 is TGTGCCAGCAGCACCAGACAGGGGGCGGGAATCAGCTCCTACAATGAGCAGTTCTTC.

This clonotype was detected a few times. The V gene is TRBV20-1, the J gene TRBJ1-2; perhaps TRBD1 as D (5 bases). The CDR3 loop spans 16 amino acids. Germline V gives CDR1 DFQATT, CDR2 SNEGSKA (reference sequence). V lost 1 base and J 0 bases, leaving 15 bases between the germline ends. CDR3 sequence reads: CSARVGAGNSNYGYTF. The CDR3 DNA reads TGCAGTGCTAGAGTCGGGGCAGGGAACTCTAACTATGGCTACACCTTC.